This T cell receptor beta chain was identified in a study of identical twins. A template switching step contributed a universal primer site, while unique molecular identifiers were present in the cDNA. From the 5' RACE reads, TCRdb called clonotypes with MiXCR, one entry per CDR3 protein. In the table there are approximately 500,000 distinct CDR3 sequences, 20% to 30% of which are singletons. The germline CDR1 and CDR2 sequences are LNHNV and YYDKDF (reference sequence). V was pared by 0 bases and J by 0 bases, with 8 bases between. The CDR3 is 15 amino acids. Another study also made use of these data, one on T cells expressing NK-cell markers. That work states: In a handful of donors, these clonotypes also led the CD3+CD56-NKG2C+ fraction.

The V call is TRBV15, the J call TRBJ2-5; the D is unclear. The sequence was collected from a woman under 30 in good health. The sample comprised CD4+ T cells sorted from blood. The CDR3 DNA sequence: TGTGCCACCAGCAGAGATCTAGGGTACCAAGAGACCCAGTACTTC. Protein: CATSRDLGYQETQYF.